Each of the 15 T cell receptor beta chains below was sequenced from the same sample in a study of cytotoxic CD8 clonotypes in ibrutinib-treated CLL. The method was immunoSEQ multiplex PCR; TCRdb's version includes in-frame clones alone and lacks a portion of them. This table has nearly 300,000 clones, roughly four fifths appearing once. The sequences come from PBMCs, collected at disease progression, from a patient treated with ibrutinib. Every receptor here comes from a human donor with chronic lymphocytic leukemia.

V and J are TRBV29-1 and TRBJ1-2; D not certain. The CDR3 runs 14 residues. The germline CDR1 and CDR2 sequences are SQVTM and ANQGSEA. The germline V and J ends were trimmed by 2 bases and 2 bases, with 12 bases remaining between them. CDR3 amino acids: CSVETEKDNYGYTF. The CDR3 DNA is TGCAGCGTTGAAACTGAAAAAGACAACTATGGCTACACCTTC.

This chain connects TRBV9 to TRBJ1-2, with TRBD1 matching over 7 bases. This CDR3 spans 18 amino acids. Germline CDR1 and CDR2: SGDLS and YYNGEE. V was clipped by 4 bases and J by 3 bases; unmatched bases: 18. In nucleotides, the CDR3 is TGTGCCAGCAGCAATCGTAGATTTTTCCGGGACAGACACTATGGCTACACCTTC. It is translated as CASSNRRFFRDRHYGYTF.

The rearrangement links TRBV29-1 to TRBJ1-2; 8 bases fit TRBD1. CDR1 is SQVTM, CDR2 ANQGSEA, per germline. J was trimmed by 2 bases and V by 7 bases; bases with no gene match: 12. The CDR3 is 15 residues long. CDR3 coding DNA: TGCAGCGCGAGGACCTTCAGGGACAGGAACTATGGCTACACCTTC. Amino acids: CSARTFRDRNYGYTF.

The chain recombines TRBV10-2 with TRBJ2-5, with a weak D call TRBD1 (8 bases). The V and J ends lost 11 bases and 4 bases respectively, with 17 bases between them. This CDR3 spans 13 amino acids. Germline-derived CDR1 and CDR2 are WSHSY and SAAADI. The CDR3 nucleotides are TGCGCCTCGTACAGGGGGGGTAGAGAGACCCAGTACTTC. Translated, it gives CASYRGGRETQYF.

This clone was recorded a few times. The CDR3 DNA reads as TGCGCCAGCAGCCAAGCCCTAGGGGTGGTCTATGGCTACACCTTC. Translated, it gives CASSQALGVVYGYTF. The chain carries TRBV4-1 and TRBJ1-2, with TRBD1 as a possible D gene (5 bases). The germline V and J ends were trimmed by 1 base and 4 bases, with 13 bases remaining between them. Germline lookup yields CDR1 MGHRA and CDR2 YSYEKL. The CDR3 extends over 15 amino acids.

J is TRBJ1-2 and V is TRBV13; tentatively, D is TRBD1 (6 bases). CDR3 length equals 13 residues. V lost 5 bases and J 8 bases, leaving 15 bases between the germline ends. In germline, CDR1 is PRHDT, CDR2 FYEKMQ (reference sequence). The CDR3: CASSTSTGNGYTF. The CDR3 coding sequence is TGTGCCAGCAGCACGAGCACAGGGAACGGCTACACCTTC. The full variable domain, its missing parts supplied by reference TRBV13 and TRBJ1-2, is AAGVIQSPRHLIKEKRETATLKCYPIPRHDTVYWYQQGPGQDPQFLISFYEKMQSDKGSIPDRFSAQQFSDYHSELNMSSLELGDSALYFCASSTSTGNGYTFGSGTRLTVV.

DNA of the CDR3: TGCGCCAGCGCGGGAACCAACACAGATACGCAGTATTTT. Its protein is CASAGTNTDTQYF. V is TRBV5-1 and J is TRBJ2-3, with TRBD2 as a possible D gene (6 bases). The ends were cut back, 7 bases at V and 2 bases at J, with 11 bases in the middle. Germline V gene lookup returns CDR1 SGHRS and CDR2 YFSETQ. The CDR3 runs to 13 residues. Full variable domain (remainder filled in from reference TRBV5-1 and TRBJ2-3): KAGVTQTPRYLIKTRGQQVTLSCSPISGHRSVSWYQQTPGQGLQFLFEYFSETQRNKGNFPGRFSGRQFSNSRSEMNVSTLELGDSALYLCASAGTNTDTQYFGPGTRLTVL.

The chain recombines TRBV7-2 with TRBJ2-3, with TRBD2 identical over 10 bases. Germline trimming cut 1 base from V and 2 bases from J; bases unmatched to any gene: 12. The CDR3 sequence is 19 residues long. Germline V gene sequence: CDR1 SGHTA, CDR2 FQGNSA. The DNA for the CDR3 is TGTGCCAGCAGCTTAGTACCAGCGGGAGGGTACCCCCTCACAGATACGCAGTATTTT. Amino acid sequence: CASSLVPAGGYPLTDTQYF.

The table lists this clone with a few counts. This chain uses TRBV9 with TRBJ2-3; the D gene is possibly TRBD2 (6 bases). V lost 4 bases and J 5 bases, leaving 14 bases between the germline ends. This CDR3 comprises 14 residues. Germline values: CDR1 SGDLS, CDR2 YYNGEE. The DNA for the CDR3 is TGTGCCAGCAGCCCCCCCACTAGCTTAGATACGCAGTATTTT. Its protein product is CASSPPTSLDTQYF.

This rearrangement joins TRBV9 to TRBJ1-3, with D maybe TRBD1 (6 bases). The germline gives CDR1 SGDLS, CDR2 YYNGEE. Trimming left V 3 bases short and J 7 bases short, with 11 bases between. The CDR3 is 13 residues long. The CDR3: CASSARGGNTIYF. The CDR3 DNA is TGTGCCAGCAGCGCCAGGGGCGGGAACACCATATATTTT.

This sequence joins TRBV7-2 and TRBJ2-3; unclear D gene. Trimming removed 1 base at V and 5 bases at J, with 4 bases between. Germline-derived CDR1 and CDR2 are SGHTA and FQGNSA. The CDR3 sequence is 12 residues long. CDR3 in DNA: TGTGCCAGCAGCTTAGACTTAGATACGCAGTATTTT. This gives the protein CASSLDLDTQYF. The full variable domain, its missing parts supplied by reference TRBV7-2 and TRBJ2-3, is GAGVSQSPSNKVTEKGKDVELRCDPISGHTALYWYRQSLGQGLEFLIYFQGNSAPDKSGLPSDRFSAERTGGSVSTLTIQRTQQEDSAVYLCASSLDLDTQYFGPGTRLTVL.

The chain carries TRBV13 and TRBJ1-1; no reliable D call. V lost 3 bases and J 3 bases, leaving 17 bases between the germline ends. Germline CDR1 reads PRHDT; CDR2 reads FYEKMQ (reference sequence). The CDR3 extends over 16 amino acids. The CDR3 loop is CASSLRGPSVDTEAFF. The CDR3 DNA follows: TGTGCCAGCAGCTTGCGAGGACCGTCGGTGGACACTGAAGCTTTCTTT. Supplemented by reference TRBV13 and TRBJ1-1, the full variable domain reads AAGVIQSPRHLIKEKRETATLKCYPIPRHDTVYWYQQGPGQDPQFLISFYEKMQSDKGSIPDRFSAQQFSDYHSELNMSSLELGDSALYFCASSLRGPSVDTEAFFGQGTRLTVV.

The chain is built from TRBV11-2 and TRBJ2-7, with 7 bases aligning to TRBD1. V shed 5 bases and J 3 bases; nucleotides not matched to a gene: 7. Germline V gene sequence: CDR1 SGHAT, CDR2 FQNNGV. There are 14 residues in the CDR3. CDR3 in DNA: TGTGCCAGCAGCACTCCGGGACAGATCTACGAGCAGTACTTC. It encodes CASSTPGQIYEQYF.

The genes are TRBV2 and TRBJ1-2, with 7 bases aligning to TRBD1. V dropped 10 bases and J dropped 7; count of bases not matched to a gene: 12. This CDR3 comprises 13 residues. The V gene's germline CDR1 is SNHLY and CDR2 FYNNEI. CDR3 loop: CANLIGQVLGYTF. CDR3 in DNA: TGTGCCAATCTGATAGGACAGGTTCTTGGCTACACCTTC. Combining the CDR3 with reference TRBV2 and TRBJ1-2 gives the whole variable domain EPEVTQTPSHQVTQMGQEVILRCVPISNHLYFYWYRQILGQKVEFLVSFYNNEISEKSEIFDDQFSVERPDGSNFTLKIRSTKLEDSAMYFCANLIGQVLGYTFGSGTRLTVV.

The genes are TRBV7-8 and TRBJ1-2, with D possibly TRBD1 on 6 matching bases. This CDR3 comprises 17 residues. Trimming cost V 0 bases and J 4 bases, with 18 bases left between them. The germline V gene has CDR1 SGHVS and CDR2 FQNEAQ. Here the CDR3 DNA reads TGTGCCAGCAGCTTAGCGGTCTGGGGGGGCAGTTTCTATGGCTACACCTTC. Translation: CASSLAVWGGSFYGYTF. The full variable domain, its missing parts supplied by reference TRBV7-8 and TRBJ1-2, is GAGVSQSPRYKVAKRGQDVALRCDPISGHVSLFWYQQALGQGPEFLTYFQNEAQLDKSGLPSDRFFAERPEGSVSTLKIQRTQQEDSAVYLCASSLAVWGGSFYGYTFGSGTRLTVV.